One sample yielded the 28 T cell receptor beta chains listed below, sequenced in a study of blood T cell repertoires in COVID-19. Sequencing used immunoSEQ multiplex PCR; TCRdb keeps in-frame clones, though not all of them. The table has approximately 8,100 clones, approximately 80% seen once. The sample taken for sequencing was peripheral blood. The receptor source for this set is a human donor in a cohort sampled during active COVID-19.

The chain carries TRBV19 and TRBJ1-1; TRBD1 aligns across 11 bases. The V gene end was trimmed by 7 bases and the J gene end by 6 bases; junction bases not matched to a gene: 4. From germline, CDR1 is LNHDA and CDR2 SQIVND (reference sequence). This CDR3 is 13 amino acids long. The DNA for the CDR3 is TGTGCCAGTATCCGGACAGGGGGCTCTGAAGCTTTCTTT. Translation gives CASIRTGGSEAFF.

This chain joins TRBV3-1 (or the pseudogene TRBV3-2) and TRBJ2-2; D is uncertain. Germline assignment: CDR1 LGHDT and CDR2 YNNKEL (reference sequence). V was clipped by 3 bases and J by 8 bases, with 13 bases between them. This CDR3 contains 14 residues. The CDR3 sequence: CASSQSREPGELFF. The CDR3 coding sequence is TGTGCCAGCAGCCAGTCGAGAGAACCTGGGGAGCTGTTTTTT.

This clone was detected a few times. The chain employs TRBV10-3 and TRBJ2-3; 8 bases align to TRBD1. This CDR3 comprises 20 residues. V trimming: 2 bases; J trimming: 2 bases; junction bases outside the gene matches: 18. The germline V gene encodes CDR1 ENHRY and CDR2 SYGVKD. CDR3 protein: CAISEPQTGDRAGYTDTQYF. The CDR3 bases are TGTGCCATCAGTGAGCCCCAGACAGGGGATAGGGCGGGATACACAGATACGCAGTATTTT.

The chain couples TRBV19 to TRBJ2-1, with 7 bases matching TRBD1. The CDR3 is made up of 12 amino acids. Germline V gene lookup returns CDR1 LNHDA and CDR2 SQIVND (reference sequence). With 11 bases clipped from V and 3 bases from J, the junction kept 4 bases outside the gene matches. The CDR3 reads CAGRQGYNEQFF. The CDR3 nucleotides are TGTGCCGGGAGACAGGGCTACAATGAGCAGTTCTTC. The entire variable domain, with the rest obtained from reference TRBV19 and TRBJ2-1, is as follows: DGGITQSPKYLFRKEGQNVTLSCEQNLNHDAMYWYRQDPGQGLRLIYYSQIVNDFQKGDIAEGYSVSREKKESFPLTVTSAQKNPTAFYLCAGRQGYNEQFFGPGTRLTVL.

J is TRBJ2-1 and V is TRBV7-9, with a possible D match to TRBD2 (6 bases). This CDR3 comprises 15 residues. Trimming took 5 bases from V and 5 from J, leaving 16 bases between them. Germline loops: CDR1 SEHNR, CDR2 FQNEAQ (reference sequence). This CDR3 reads CASSPSMRGNNEQFF. In DNA, the CDR3 is TGTGCCAGCAGCCCGTCTATGCGCGGGAACAATGAGCAGTTCTTC.

This clone was detected once. This sequence joins TRBV5-3 and TRBJ2-3, with TRBD2 as a possible D gene (6 bases). TRBV5-3 qualifies as an ORF whose function is uncertain. V lost 2 bases to trimming and J lost 4 bases, with 11 bases between them. This CDR3 is built from 14 residues. The chain's CDR3 is CARSLFGSPDTQYF. CDR3 bases: TGTGCCAGAAGCTTATTCGGGAGCCCAGATACGCAGTATTTT.

This chain uses TRBV6-2 or TRBV6-3 with TRBJ1-3; D is possibly TRBD1 (5 bases). Trimming removed 2 bases from V and 4 bases from J, with 12 bases in between. This CDR3 comprises 15 residues. Germline V gene sequence: CDR1 MNHEY, CDR2 SVGEGT. The CDR3 DNA follows: TGTGCCAGCAGTTACGCCGGGGGTTCGGGAAACACCATATATTTT. This codes for CASSYAGGSGNTIYF.

This chain links TRBV11-2 with TRBJ2-5; 11 nucleotides line up with TRBD2. V lost 5 bases to trimming and J lost 4 bases; unmatched junction nucleotides: 6. The CDR3 is 15 residues long. Germline V gives CDR1 SGHAT, CDR2 FQNNGV. CDR3 amino acids: CASSPQTSGIETQYF. The CDR3 DNA follows: TGTGCCAGCAGCCCACAGACTAGCGGGATAGAGACCCAGTACTTC.

This sequence joins TRBV11-2 and TRBJ2-2; TRBD2 aligns across 15 bases. The germline gives CDR1 SGHAT, CDR2 FQNNGV. The CDR3 consists of 18 residues. The V and J ends lost 6 bases and 4 bases, in that order; junction bases with no gene match: 9. The CDR3 is CASRGAEGLAGGTGELFF. The CDR3 region has the DNA TGTGCCAGCAGGGGCGCTGAGGGACTAGCGGGAGGCACCGGGGAGCTGTTTTTT.

The chain uses TRBV7-9 and TRBJ2-2; D unclear. There are 14 residues in the CDR3. CDR1 is SEHNR and CDR2 is FQNEAQ in the germline V gene (reference sequence). Deletions cut 1 base from V and 1 base from J, with 4 bases between. Here the CDR3 reads CASSLGQNTGELFF. The CDR3 coding sequence is TGTGCCAGCAGCTTAGGACAGAACACCGGGGAGCTGTTTTTT.

The chain recombines TRBV6-2 or TRBV6-3 with TRBJ2-4, with unresolved D. This CDR3 has 17 amino acids. V was cut by 4 bases and J by 0 bases, with 16 bases left in between. Germline CDR1 reads MNHEY; CDR2 reads SVGEGT. CDR3 sequence reads: CASSSVQTTLAKNIQYF. The DNA of the CDR3 is TGTGCCAGCAGTTCCGTACAGACAACACTAGCCAAAAACATTCAGTACTTC.

The CDR3 coding sequence is TGTGCCTGGGCCCCCAGGGGAAACACCATATATTTT. It codes for CAWAPRGNTIYF. The rearrangement uses TRBV30 and TRBJ1-3; D uncertain. CDR1 is GTSNPN and CDR2 is SVGIG in the germline V gene (reference sequence). The CDR3 has 12 amino acids. The V gene lost 5 bases and the J gene lost 4 bases, with 9 bases spanning the gap.

V and J are TRBV29-1 and TRBJ1-4; 10 positions agree with TRBD1. The CDR3 length is 14 residues. The germline gives CDR1 SQVTM, CDR2 ANQGSEA. The ends lost 6 bases at V and 5 bases at J; junction bases unmatched: 6. CDR3 amino acids: CSVYDRGRNEKLFF. CDR3 bases: TGCAGCGTGTACGACAGGGGGCGGAATGAAAAACTGTTTTTT.

The CDR3 spells CASSPRLAGGWDTQYF. DNA for the CDR3: TGTGCCAGCAGCCCCCGACTAGCGGGAGGGTGGGATACGCAGTATTTT. The chain recombines TRBV7-3 with TRBJ2-3; 14 nucleotides align to TRBD2. Germline V gene sequence: CDR1 SGHTA, CDR2 FQGTGA. The junction had 7 bases not matched to a gene; V was cut back by 5 bases and J by 6 bases. CDR3 size: 16 residues.

The genes are TRBV5-8 and TRBJ2-5; 10 bases are a match to TRBD2. CDR1 is SGHTS, CDR2 YDEGEE, per germline. The CDR3 is 17 residues long. The trim removed 0 bases at V and 5 bases at J, leaving 10 bases unmatched. This chain's CDR3 is CASSLGTLAGEGETQYF. The CDR3 DNA reads TGTGCCAGCAGCTTGGGTACGCTAGCGGGGGAGGGCGAGACCCAGTACTTC.

This clone was found a few times. The chain employs TRBV4-1 and TRBJ2-7; TRBD1 matches at 8 bases. Per germline, CDR1 MGHRA and CDR2 YSYEKL. The CDR3 is made up of 15 amino acids. Germline trimming cut 5 bases from V and 0 bases from J; bases unmatched to any gene: 6. CDR3 region: CASSDYRGNSYEQYF. In nucleotides, the CDR3 is TGCGCCAGCAGCGATTACAGGGGGAACTCCTACGAGCAGTACTTC.

This clone was counted between two and nine times. This chain joins TRBV2 and TRBJ1-1, with D uncertain. CDR3 length equals 14 residues. V shed 7 bases and J shed 7 bases, with 19 bases lying between them. CDR1 is SNHLY and CDR2 is FYNNEI in the germline V gene. The CDR3 protein is CASTIITIGGEAFF. The CDR3 DNA reads as TGTGCCAGCACAATCATAACGATCGGTGGTGAAGCTTTCTTT.

This clone was recorded only once. This sequence joins TRBV2 and TRBJ2-5; D gene unclear. V was trimmed by 3 bases and J by 2 bases, leaving 7 bases between them. Looked up from germline, CDR1 is SNHLY and CDR2 is FYNNEI. The CDR3 has 13 amino acids. This CDR3 reads CASSDRRQETQYF. The CDR3 DNA is TGTGCCAGCAGTGACAGGCGACAAGAGACCCAGTACTTC.

The J gene is TRBJ1-1, the V gene TRBV11-3; D ambiguous. The V end was cut by 4 bases, the J end by 1 base, with 10 bases between. The CDR3 is made up of 14 amino acids. From germline, CDR1 is SGHNT and CDR2 YENEEA. Written as DNA, the CDR3 is TGTGCCAGCAGCTCCAAAGCCGGGAACACTGAAGCTTTCTTT. Encoded protein: CASSSKAGNTEAFF.

The CDR3 here is CASSIGRLVGGEQFF. DNA of the CDR3: TGTGCCAGTAGTATAGGTCGACTAGTCGGCGGTGAGCAGTTCTTC. The chain has TRBV19 and TRBJ2-1; TRBD2 is a possible D gene (6 bases). The V and J ends lost 1 base and 9 bases respectively, with 16 bases between them. Germline assignment: CDR1 LNHDA and CDR2 SQIVND (reference sequence). CDR3 length: 15 amino acids.

The rearrangement uses TRBV4-2 and TRBJ1-2; TRBD1 might be the D (5 bases). The V gene's germline CDR1 is LGHNA and CDR2 YNFKEQ. This CDR3 is 14 amino acids long. V was cut by 3 bases and J by 4 bases, with 12 bases left in between. CDR3 residues: CASSQGPQGYGYTF. CDR3 in DNA: TGTGCCAGCAGCCAGGGCCCCCAGGGCTATGGCTACACCTTC.

CDR3 region: CASSPTSGANTGELFF. The CDR3 DNA follows: TGTGCCAGCAGCCCAACTAGCGGAGCAAACACCGGGGAGCTGTTTTTT. This rearrangement joins TRBV5-5 to TRBJ2-2; 8 bases match TRBD2. The CDR3 consists of 16 residues. CDR1 is SGHKS and CDR2 is YYEKEE in the germline V gene (reference sequence). The V and J ends lost 4 bases and 2 bases, in that order; junction bases with no gene match: 7. Full variable domain (rest looked up from reference TRBV5-5 and TRBJ2-2): DAGVTQSPTHLIKTRGQQVTLRCSPISGHKSVSWYQQVLGQGPQFIFQYYEKEERGRGNFPDRFSARQFPNYSSELNVNALLLGDSALYLCASSPTSGANTGELFFGEGSRLTVL.

The J gene is TRBJ2-5, the V gene TRBV11-3; 13 bases map to TRBD2. Per the germline V gene, CDR1 is SGHNT and CDR2 is YENEEA. This CDR3 is built from 14 residues. The V gene end was trimmed by 5 bases and the J gene end by 4 bases; junction bases not matched to a gene: 1. CDR3 nucleotide sequence: TGTGCCAGCAGCCGGACTAGCGGGGGAGAGACCCAGTACTTC. As protein: CASSRTSGGETQYF.

The chain recombines TRBV6-2 or TRBV6-3 with TRBJ2-3; the match to TRBD2 covers 10 bases. This CDR3 has 15 residues. J was trimmed by 1 base and V by 4 bases; bases with no gene match: 2. Germline values: CDR1 MNHEY, CDR2 SVGEGT. The CDR3 bases are TGTGCCAGCAGTTCCGGGACTAGCGGCACAGATACGCAGTATTTT. Its translation: CASSSGTSGTDTQYF.

This rearrangement joins TRBV19 to TRBJ2-3, with 7 bases matching TRBD1. The CDR3 spans 13 residues. V lost 6 bases and J lost 4; bases outside the gene matches: 4. Germline V CDR1 and CDR2: LNHDA, SQIVND (reference sequence). The chain's CDR3 is CASSHRGPDTQYF. CDR3 sequence (DNA): TGTGCCAGTAGCCACAGGGGACCAGATACGCAGTATTTT.

V gene TRBV4-3 combines with J gene TRBJ1-4; tentative D call: TRBD1 (6 bases). Trimming left V 7 bases short and J 6 bases short, with 21 bases between. This CDR3 is 16 amino acids long. The germline V gene encodes CDR1 LGHNA and CDR2 YSLEER. The CDR3 nucleotides are TGCGCCAGCACCTTCCCTTCGACAGGCATTTATGAAAAACTGTTTTTT. Its translation is CASTFPSTGIYEKLFF.

The chain joins TRBV10-2 to TRBJ2-1; 8 positions match TRBD2. In germline, CDR1 is WSHSY, CDR2 SAAADI. The CDR3 is 15 amino acids. V dropped 8 bases and J dropped 7; count of bases not matched to a gene: 13. The CDR3 loop reads CASSTSGTRSNEQFF. CDR3 nucleotide sequence: TGCGCCAGCTCAACCTCCGGGACTAGAAGTAATGAGCAGTTCTTC.

This chain connects TRBV6-5 to TRBJ2-3; TRBD1 might be the D (6 bases). This CDR3 region has 14 residues. Germline V lookup: CDR1 MNHEY, CDR2 SVGAGI. V was shortened by 4 bases and J by 0 bases, with 8 bases between the two germline ends. In nucleotides, the CDR3 is TGTGCCAGCAGTTGGACAGCTAGCACAGATACGCAGTATTTT. Its protein product is CASSWTASTDTQYF.